This T cell receptor (beta chain) is drawn from a study of molecular identifiers for immune sequencing clone quantification. For the study at large: Five portions were made in replicates from RNA of 20,000 or 100,000 naive CD8 cells, and four underwent sequencing.

As previously described, bulk TCR libraries were made using listed TCR primers. TCRdb itself ran the PCR reads through MiXCR, one entry per CDR3 protein. Of around 460,000 distinct CDR3 sequences listed, around 23% are singletons. Findings and caveats of the study: Researchers reportedly could pick up spiked Jurkat TCR RNA from one cell mixed into more than 800,000 naive cells. Over 98% of CMV-specific effector molecules, but under 1% of naive ones, were in clones above 20 copies.

Comment on this clonotype: The antigen is not known. A much larger clonotype is one base distant, so this may be a read error.

The source is a human donor in good health. Some libraries in this study had Jurkat cell RNA spiked in. Material for sequencing was naive CD8+ T cells from blood, with Jurkat cell RNA spiked in. The sample's subset: FACS-sorted CD8+CD4-CCR7+CD45RA+ naive T cells.

CDR3: CASSPDSSYDEQFF. DNA for the CDR3: TGCGCCAGCAGCCCGGACAGCTCCTACGATGAGCAGTTCTTC. The chain links TRBV4-3 to TRBJ2-1, with D possibly TRBD1 on 6 matching bases. This CDR3 contains 14 residues. Germline V gives CDR1 LGHNA, CDR2 YSLEER.